The 8 T cell receptor beta chains given below trace back to one sample, sequenced in a study of T cells after yellow fever vaccination. TCRdb recomputed calls from the 5' RACE reads with MiXCR, one row per CDR3 protein. The sample carries more than 200,000 distinct CDR3 sequences, 3.6% recorded once. This sample comprised PBMCs, obtained 15 days after the yellow fever booster vaccination. The receptors shown here come from a man younger than 30 who received the YFV17D yellow fever vaccine.

Many counts were recorded for this clonotype. CDR3 sequence (DNA): TGCGCCAGCAGCTGGAAGAATCCGGGACTAGCGGGGGCCCGAGGAAACATTCAGTACTTC. Translating it yields CASSWKNPGLAGARGNIQYF. V and J are TRBV5-1 and TRBJ2-4, with 14 bases aligning to TRBD2. Germline-derived CDR1 and CDR2 are SGHRS and YFSETQ. The CDR3 has 20 amino acids. J was trimmed by 6 bases and V by 3 bases; bases with no gene match: 17. Using reference TRBV5-1 and TRBJ2-4 for the parts outside the CDR3, the full variable domain is KAGVTQTPRYLIKTRGQQVTLSCSPISGHRSVSWYQQTPGQGLQFLFEYFSETQRNKGNFPGRFSGRQFSNSRSEMNVSTLELGDSALYLCASSWKNPGLAGARGNIQYFGAGTRLSVL.

This clonotype occurred many times. The J gene is TRBJ1-1, the V gene TRBV5-1; the D is unclear. Trimming stripped 5 bases from V and 1 base from J, with 15 bases between. Germline CDR1 is SGHRS and CDR2 is YFSETQ. The CDR3 has 15 residues. The CDR3 reads CASRSTGDGNTEAFF. The CDR3 DNA follows: TGCGCCAGCAGGTCGACGGGAGACGGGAACACTGAAGCTTTCTTT.

This clonotype has a count of ten or more. This chain links TRBV4-3 with TRBJ2-6; D is unclear. The CDR3 is made up of 16 amino acids. V lost 1 base, J lost 0 bases, and 7 bases lay in between. From germline, CDR1 is LGHNA and CDR2 YSLEER. Written as DNA, the CDR3 is TGCGCCAGCAGCCAAGGGTCCCACTCTGGGGCCAACGTCCTGACTTTC. Its protein is CASSQGSHSGANVLTF.

This clonotype was found many times. The J gene is TRBJ2-3, the V gene TRBV5-1; 10 positions match TRBD1. Germline values: CDR1 SGHRS, CDR2 YFSETQ. The CDR3 loop spans 16 amino acids. J lost 4 bases, V lost 4 bases, and 9 bases had no gene match. The CDR3: CASSGLGQGLADTQYF. CDR3 in DNA: TGCGCCAGCAGCGGCCTGGGACAGGGGTTGGCAGATACGCAGTATTTT.

This clonotype appeared a few times. The rearrangement uses TRBV28 and TRBJ2-6; D is ambiguous. The V end lost 2 bases, the J end lost 0 bases, and 5 bases lay between the germline ends. The CDR3 consists of 15 residues. The V gene's germline CDR1 is MDHEN and CDR2 SYDVKM. The CDR3 sequence is CASSLVLSGANVLTF. DNA for the CDR3: TGTGCCAGCAGTTTAGTGCTCTCTGGGGCCAACGTCCTGACTTTC.

This clonotype has at least ten counts. The rearrangement uses TRBV20-1 and TRBJ1-6, with 9 bases fitting TRBD1. With 6 bases clipped from V and 6 bases from J, the junction kept 9 bases outside the gene matches. The germline V gene has CDR1 DFQATT and CDR2 SNEGSKA (reference sequence). The length of the CDR3 is 15 residues. CDR3: CSAPGQGLINSPLHF. DNA of the CDR3: TGCAGTGCACCCGGACAGGGGCTGATTAATTCACCCCTCCACTTT.

This clonotype has at least ten counts. V is TRBV7-8 and J is TRBJ2-1, with TRBD2 matching over 12 bases. J lost 9 bases, V lost 2 bases, and 5 bases had no gene match. In germline, CDR1 is SGHVS, CDR2 FQNEAQ. CDR3 length: 15 residues. CDR3 sequence: CASSLLAGGLVEQFF. DNA for the CDR3: TGTGCCAGCAGCTTACTAGCGGGGGGGCTGGTTGAGCAGTTCTTC.

This clonotype was seen many times. The rearrangement links TRBV5-1 to TRBJ2-1, with D perhaps TRBD1 or TRBD2 (5 bases each). Germline-derived CDR1 and CDR2 are SGHRS and YFSETQ. Trimming left V 3 bases short and J 6 bases short, with 16 bases between. CDR3 size: 15 residues. The DNA for the CDR3 is TGCGCCAGCAGCTCCCGAGGGGACGGGACCAATGAGCAGTTCTTC. This codes for CASSSRGDGTNEQFF.